The rows below give T cell receptor beta chains drawn from one sample of a study of OX40 agonist ivuxolimab in advanced cancers. The method was immunoSEQ multiplex PCR; TCRdb's version includes in-frame clones alone and lacks a portion of them. The sample has over 25,000 clones, about 76% seen once. The sample in question was CD4+ or CD8+ T cells sorted from blood, obtained in a trial of the OX40 agonist ivuxolimab. Receptor source: an adult with an advanced solid tumor such as melanoma, head and neck, liver or kidney cancer. Each CDR3 is given with its conserved first and last residue. Fields, in order: J gene, V gene, CDR3 protein.

>TRBJ2-7|TRBV9
CASSEGSGRKGYEQYF
>TRBJ2-7|TRBV7-2
CASRNYEQYF
>TRBJ2-3|TRBV30
CAWSALGGSTDTQYF
>TRBJ2-7|TRBV29-1
CSVGGASSSYEQYF
>TRBJ2-5|TRBV19
CASSLLAGVTETQYF
>TRBJ2-2|TRBV9
CASSVGTGSTGELFF
>TRBJ1-4|TRBV6-1
CASSLTRRGEKLFF
>TRBJ1-4|TRBV9
CASSVEGTNEKLFF
>TRBJ2-5|TRBV10-2
CASSESGDGKETQYF
>TRBJ2-7|TRBV4-2
CASSAATGVPYEQYF
>TRBJ2-1|TRBV11-2
CASSSPDSRTKSYNEQFF
>TRBJ2-7|TRBV27
CASKPSGTSPYEQYF
>TRBJ2-2|TRBV19
CATKQGSYTGELFF
>TRBJ2-7|TRBV28
CASSTHRDGGYEQYF
>TRBJ1-4|TRBV5-6
CASSQGREKLFF
>TRBJ2-1|TRBV5-1
CASSLVDEYNEQFF
>TRBJ1-2|TRBV5-1
CASSLPGEGITGNGYTF
>TRBJ2-2|TRBV15
CATSPSLGVGTGELFF
>TRBJ2-3|TRBV5-1
CASSWTSGGFTDTQYF
>TRBJ1-3|TRBV29-1
CSVEGGRSPSGNTIYF
>TRBJ1-5|TRBV6-5
CASSYDGDSNQPQHF
>TRBJ2-1|TRBV7-9
CASSSPPFSYNEQFF
>TRBJ2-5|TRBV11-2
CASRIPAGETQYF
>TRBJ2-3|TRBV11-3
CASSPRTGGEGTDTQYF
>TRBJ1-5|TRBV19
CASSRQPNQPQHF
>TRBJ2-2|TRBV29-1
CSVVVWSKVQGDYGELFF
>TRBJ2-1|TRBV7-8
CASSLVGLGPITGEQFF
>TRBJ1-6|TRBV30
CAWGTGRSPLHF
>TRBJ2-3|TRBV4-1
CASSQDSGRTIGADTQYF
>TRBJ2-3|TRBV4-1
CASSQDPGGRGRGTDTQYF
>TRBJ2-1|TRBV28
CASRRAAELYNEQFF
>TRBJ2-5|TRBV5-6
CASSFLGQETQYF
>TRBJ2-1|TRBV21-1
CASSKAASGIVEQFF
>TRBJ2-7|TRBV5-6
CASASGTGYNEQYF
>TRBJ2-7|TRBV27
CASSQTATGEVSGYEQYF
>TRBJ2-7|TRBV11-2
CASSHPGTGGTYEQYF
>TRBJ1-2|TRBV7-2
CASSLGLGRGPGDYGYTF
>TRBJ1-4|TRBV11-2
CASSSRTESGAGKLFF
>TRBJ2-2|TRBV7-9
CASSLTPGELFF
>TRBJ2-1|TRBV30
CAWSYSRYNEQFF
>TRBJ2-3|TRBV9
CASSAPGRRDTQYF
>TRBJ2-3|TRBV9
CASSASGGMDTQYF
>TRBJ2-1|TRBV9
CASSVGVQGVHNEQFF
>TRBJ2-2|TRBV27
CASSFRPGGNTGELFF
>TRBJ2-2|TRBV15
CATSVQDTGELFF
>TRBJ2-7|TRBV5-1
CASSWGPPYYEQYF